This TCR beta chain was profiled in a study of blood T cell repertoires in COVID-19. Overall study context: Both acute and convalescent COVID-19 samples were obtained from the United States, Italy and Spain. PBMCs, B-cell-depleted T cells, or T cells were the source of the cDNA or gDNA that made up the material.

Per the original data handling: Reference gene primers were amplified, and this amplification served to estimate nucleated cell counts. Sequenced by immunoSEQ multiplex PCR; TCRdb stores in-frame clones only, minus some. Clonal size and the V and J genes are those of that table, whereas D and trimming came from the DNA. This table holds about 88,000 clones, more than 70% found once. With 1 base removed from V and 7 bases from J, the gap between germline ends came to 16 bases. Germline CDR1 is LNHDA and CDR2 is SQIVND (reference sequence). The length of the CDR3 is 16 residues. In its sample, this clone was seen a few times.

This TCR was recovered from a woman between 70 and 85 years old with acute or convalescent COVID-19. V is TRBV19 and J is TRBJ2-2; D gene ambiguous. The sample taken for sequencing was peripheral blood. The DNA of the CDR3 is TGTGCCAGTAGTATAGTTCTAGTCCTCGCCTACGGGGAGCTGTTTTTT. Translating it yields CASSIVLVLAYGELFF.